This T cell receptor (beta chain) came from a study of T-cell memory formation after mild COVID-19 (dated by TCRdb to 2020 to 2022). Notes on the research overall: TCR sequence clusters from the two donors were found to be largely donor specific. T-cell clones expanding and contracting after mild COVID-19 in two donors were tracked by longitudinal TCRalpha and TCRbeta repertoire sequencing. The cohort comprised two young, previously healthy adult volunteers, one female and one male. Findings and caveats that apply to the study as a whole: SARS-CoV-2 specificity of the second-wave clones peaking on day 37 was not confirmed. The detection of some responding clones in pre-infection memory suggests that pre-existing cross-reactive memory T cells joined the SARS-CoV-2 response. Contracting CD4+ clones were located mainly in the CM and EM memory subsets, whereas CD8+ clones were found to be enriched in EMRA. Balanced CD4/CD8 phenotypes were observed for clones contracting from day 15 to 85, whereas a bias towards CD4+ was observed for a second wave of clones expanding from day 15 to 37. The study included only a couple of mild cases, and larger cohorts that include severe cases with pre-infection samples were judged to be necessary.

The V end loses 6 bases and the J end loses 4 bases, and a stretch of 9 bases separates them. CDR3 length: 12 amino acids, cysteine to phenylalanine. CDR3 DNA only is kept here, 36 bases in frame from base 1. CDR1 is given as LNHDA and CDR2 as SQIVND, both from the germline V gene (reference sequence). TCRdb lists the instrument as Illumina NovaSeq 6000. Using 5'RACE with constant-segment primers, TCRalpha and TCRbeta cDNA libraries were constructed, with sample barcodes and unique molecular identifiers added in the process. RNA was extracted from every sample with Trizol reagent. The libraries were amplified in two PCR steps, and the second step added a second sample barcode and Illumina TruSeq adapters. Libraries were sequenced on an Illumina NovaSeq with 2 x 150 bp paired-end reads. As for how the authors treated the data: The reads were demultiplexed and collapsed into UMI-guided consensus sequences using migec v1.2.7. Using mixcr v2.1.11, UMI consensuses were aligned to TRA and TRB V and J templates and then assembled into clonotypes. A clonotype was counted as expanded or contracted only if both edgeR and NoisET called the change significant, with noise models trained on biological replicates. edgeR calls used a false discovery rate-adjusted p below 0.01 and a log2 fold-change threshold of 1. As an exploratory analysis of dynamics, max-normalized trajectories of the 1000 most abundant clonotypes were examined by PCA with hierarchical clustering. Separately sequenced CD4+ and CD8+ repertoires were used to assign the CD4 or CD8 phenotype of responding clones. TCRdb trimmed public reads at Q25 via fastp, called clones via MiXCR and kept in-frame beta chains. Every CDR3 protein is listed once, alongside the most common genes and DNA of its rows. It is TCRdb's table, rather than the study itself, that gives the V and J calls and clone size. The sample table shows about 430,000 distinct CDR3 sequences, and 18% are seen once. Roughly 21% of the sample rests with the top ten.

Ficoll-Paque density gradient centrifugation was the method used to isolate PBMCs. Only a few counts were recorded for this clonotype. Its antigen is unknown. Per-base quality was not reported, and no clone a single base away is much larger than it. The chain is made from TRBV19 and TRBJ1-2; a confident D gene designation cannot be given. The receptor's source is a man younger than 35 who had mild COVID-19 (a few samples of this study predate the infection). The sample titles of this study are shuffled in the database, so cell type and time point are left out; the donor was told from shared clones. Material: PBMCs or a T cell subset sorted from them (not recorded which). The CDR3 here reads CASRITTYGYTF. The bases are TGTGCCAGTAGAATTACGACCTATGGCTACACCTTC. With all but the CDR3 taken from the reference TRBV19 and TRBJ1-2 genes, the full variable domain is: DGGITQSPKYLFRKEGQNVTLSCEQNLNHDAMYWYRQDPGQGLRLIYYSQIVNDFQKGDIAEGYSVSREKKESFPLTVTSAQKNPTAFYLCASRITTYGYTFGSGTRLTVV.